This T cell receptor (beta chain) was sequenced during a study of T cell repertoires in cytomegalovirus infection. Whole-study context: Indications of both CMV infection and matching HLA type were provided by public TCR beta signatures.

In this sample, this clonotype turned up many times. What it binds is not known. The CDR3 loop spans 16 amino acids. Losses at the gene ends were 5 bases for V and 4 bases for J; bases not matched to a gene: 10. Germline V gene lookup returns CDR1 MNHNS and CDR2 SASEGT. Study-wide results and caveats: Clonotypes of TCR beta that were HLA-C-restricted and CMV-specific dominated the ex vivo response. Summed public TCR beta family frequency identified CMV carriers bearing the relevant HLA.

Using its own MiXCR run on the reads, TCRdb lists one record per CDR3 protein. The sample records 560,000 or so distinct CDR3 sequences, more than 15% being singletons. V usage is TRBV6-1 and J usage is TRBJ1-4; 7 nucleotides agree with TRBD1. Sequences were obtained from CD8+ T cells from PBMCs. The TCR originated in a human donor in good health (CMV status not recorded). Some clones in this sample may be carry-over from other donors' samples. The CDR3 bases are TGTGCCAGCAGTACGAGTCTTCGACAGGGTAATGAAAAACTGTTTTTT. Translating gives CASSTSLRQGNEKLFF.